This T cell receptor (beta chain) derives from a study of CD8+ T cells in alopecia areata. Study observations and caveats: Scalp and blood samples kept many expanded lesional clones throughout tofacitinib. For patients receiving tofacitinib, scalp clonality and expanded CD8+ clones among the top 100 significantly decreased.

Points on this clone: Its target is not known.

RNA extraction and reverse transcription yielded cDNA as sequencing template. Produced via immunoSEQ multiplex PCR; TCRdb's table is partial and in-frame only. The table has approximately 220,000 clones, roughly two fifths seen once. The CDR3 runs to 15 residues. Germline V gene sequence: CDR1 SQVTM, CDR2 ANQGSEA. With 6 bases clipped from V and 4 bases from J, the junction kept 10 bases outside the gene matches. As for treatment: oral pan-JAK inhibitor, 5-10 mg twice daily. Sorting of PBMCs yielded the CD4+ and CD8+ T cells. The chain combines TRBV29-1 with TRBJ1-4, with 8 bases lining up with TRBD1. This material consisted of CD4+ T cells sorted from blood, taken at approximately week 34, from a patient treated with tofacitinib. The sequence came from a human donor with alopecia areata. The CDR3 spells CSVQGLGQVNEKLFF. CDR3 in DNA: TGCAGCGTCCAGGGACTGGGACAGGTTAATGAAAAACTGTTTTTT.